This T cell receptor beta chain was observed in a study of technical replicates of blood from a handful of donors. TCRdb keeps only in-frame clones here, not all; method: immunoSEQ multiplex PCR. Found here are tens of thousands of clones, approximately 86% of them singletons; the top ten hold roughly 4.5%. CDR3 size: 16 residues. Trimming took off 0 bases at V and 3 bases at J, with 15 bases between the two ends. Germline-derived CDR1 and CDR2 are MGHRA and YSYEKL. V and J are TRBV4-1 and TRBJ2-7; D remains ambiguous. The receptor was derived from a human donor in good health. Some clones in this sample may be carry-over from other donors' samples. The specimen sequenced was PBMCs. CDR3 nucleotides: TGCGCCAGCAGCCAAGATGTGGTAGTATCGGGCTACGAGCAGTACTTC. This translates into CASSQDVVVSGYEQYF.